This TCR beta chain comes out of a study of blood T cell repertoires in COVID-19. Method: immunoSEQ multiplex PCR; TCRdb's copy keeps in-frame clones and lacks some. The repertoire holds fewer than 300,000 clones, with about nine tenths as singletons. The V and J ends lost 3 bases and 0 bases, in that order; junction bases with no gene match: 6. CDR1 is KGHSH and CDR2 is LQKENI in the germline V gene. The CDR3 is 16 residues long. The sequence was obtained from a woman between 25 and 40 years old with COVID-19, enrolled during active disease. The sample was peripheral blood. The V gene is TRBV18, the J gene TRBJ2-7, with 9 bases identical to TRBD2. In DNA form, the CDR3 reads TGTGCCAGCTCACCTGGACTAGCGCGACTCTCCTACGAGCAGTACTTC. Its translation is CASSPGLARLSYEQYF.